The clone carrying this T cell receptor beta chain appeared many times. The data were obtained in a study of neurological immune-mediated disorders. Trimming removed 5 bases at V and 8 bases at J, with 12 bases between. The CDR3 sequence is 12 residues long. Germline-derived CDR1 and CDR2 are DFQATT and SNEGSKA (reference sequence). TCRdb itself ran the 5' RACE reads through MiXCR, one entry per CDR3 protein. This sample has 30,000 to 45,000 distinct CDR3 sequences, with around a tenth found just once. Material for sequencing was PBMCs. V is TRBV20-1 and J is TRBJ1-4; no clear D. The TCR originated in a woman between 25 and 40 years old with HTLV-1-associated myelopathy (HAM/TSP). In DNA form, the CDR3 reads TGCAGTGCTTCGGGGTCCCGGGAAAAACTGTTTTTT. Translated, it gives CSASGSREKLFF.